This TCR beta chain was sequenced for a study of T cell changes during pregnancy in multiple sclerosis. V lost 3 bases to trimming and J lost 7 bases; unmatched junction nucleotides: 11. Germline CDR1 SGHNT, CDR2 YYREEE (reference sequence). This CDR3 is 15 amino acids long. Assay used: immunoSEQ multiplex PCR; TCRdb lists only in-frame clones, some missing. The sample lists about 52,000 clones; around 94% were seen once. Material: CD4+ T cells from peripheral blood mononuclear cells, obtained in the third trimester of pregnancy. This sequence originates from a female donor with multiple sclerosis, enrolled in a pregnancy study. This chain links TRBV5-4 with TRBJ1-2; 8 bases fit TRBD1. In DNA, the CDR3 is TGTGCCAGCAGCTGGCCCGGCAGGGGGCTGTTTGGCTACACCTTC. This sequence encodes CASSWPGRGLFGYTF.